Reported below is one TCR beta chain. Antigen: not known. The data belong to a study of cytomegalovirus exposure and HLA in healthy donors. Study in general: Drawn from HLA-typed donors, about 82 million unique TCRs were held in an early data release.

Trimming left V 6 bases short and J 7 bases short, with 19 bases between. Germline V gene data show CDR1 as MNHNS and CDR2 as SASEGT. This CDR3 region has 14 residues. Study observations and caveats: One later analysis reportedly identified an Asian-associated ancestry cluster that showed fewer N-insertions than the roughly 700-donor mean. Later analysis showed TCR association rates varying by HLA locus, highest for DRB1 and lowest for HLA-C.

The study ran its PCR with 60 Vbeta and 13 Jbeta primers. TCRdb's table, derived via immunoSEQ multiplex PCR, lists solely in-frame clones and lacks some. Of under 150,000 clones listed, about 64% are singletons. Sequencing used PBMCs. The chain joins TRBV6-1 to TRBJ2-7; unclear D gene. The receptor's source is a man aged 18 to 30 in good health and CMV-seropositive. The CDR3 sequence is CASRGTDLLREQYF. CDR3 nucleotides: TGTGCCAGCAGGGGCACGGATTTGCTCCGGGAGCAGTACTTC.